This T cell receptor (beta chain) appears in the sequencing data of a study of blood T cell repertoires in COVID-19. The wider study: Nucleic acid was either cDNA or gDNA, and it came from T cells, B-cell-depleted T cells, or PBMCs.

As handled by the study authors: Counts of nucleated cells, estimated from reference gene primer amplification, were obtained. Profiled with immunoSEQ multiplex PCR; TCRdb holds only in-frame clones, not every one. V, J and clone size derive from that table, while D and trimming were established from the DNA sequence. Among some 200,000 clones listed, approximately 94% were seen once. Seattle patients were enrolled while actively infected and followed longitudinally. Germline assignment: CDR1 SGHDT and CDR2 YYEEEE. The CDR3 extends over 15 amino acids. The V and J ends lost 3 bases and 0 bases respectively, with 12 bases between them.

The source is a young man with COVID-19, enrolled during active disease. The V call is TRBV5-6, the J call TRBJ1-1; D is unclear. Input material: peripheral blood. The DNA for the CDR3 is TGTGCCAGCAGCTCTCTCACCAGGATGAACACTGAAGCTTTCTTT. Translated: CASSSLTRMNTEAFF. Filled out from reference TRBV5-6 and TRBJ1-1, the complete variable domain reads DAGVTQSPTHLIKTRGQQVTLRCSPKSGHDTVSWYQQALGQGPQFIFQYYEEEERQRGNFPDRFSGHQFPNYSSELNVNALLLGDSALYLCASSSLTRMNTEAFFGQGTRLTVV.